One sample yielded the 10 T cell receptor beta chains listed below, sequenced in a study of identical twins. Using its own MiXCR run on the 5' RACE reads, TCRdb lists one record per CDR3 protein. The sample holds some 1,600,000 distinct CDR3 sequences, less than 40% seen once. The sequenced sample consisted of cord blood. Source of these receptors: a newborn girl in good health.

The chain is built from TRBV5-1 and TRBJ2-1; 7 positions match TRBD1. CDR3 size: 14 residues. The germline CDR1 and CDR2 sequences are SGHRS and YFSETQ. The ends lost 4 bases at V and 13 bases at J; junction bases unmatched: 14. CDR3 nucleotide sequence: TGCGCCAGCAGCCCCGGGACAGCTAAAGAGACCCAGTTCTTC. Translation gives CASSPGTAKETQFF.

The chain combines TRBV7-2 with TRBJ1-6, with D uncertain. The V and J ends lost 2 bases and 15 bases respectively, with 8 bases between them. This CDR3 region has 11 residues. Germline lookup yields CDR1 SGHTA and CDR2 FQGNSA. This CDR3 reads CASSLRRHLHF. In DNA, the CDR3 is TGTGCCAGCAGCTTAAGACGCCACCTCCACTTT.

The V and J genes are TRBV20-1 and TRBJ2-4; no definite D call. There are 14 residues in the CDR3. In germline, CDR1 is DFQATT, CDR2 SNEGSKA (reference sequence). V lost 0 bases, J lost 0 bases, and 6 bases lay in between. The CDR3 DNA follows: TGCAGTGCTAGAGATGTGGTAGCCAAAAACATTCAGTACTTC. Translated, it gives CSARDVVAKNIQYF.

The J gene is TRBJ1-2, the V gene TRBV6-5; maybe TRBD1 (5 bases). Between the trimmed V and J ends, which lost 6 bases and 8 bases, there was a span of 10 bases. CDR3 size: 11 residues. Germline assignment: CDR1 MNHEY and CDR2 SVGAGI. DNA of the CDR3: TGTGCCAGCAGCGGGGCCGGGGGCTACACCTTC. As protein: CASSGAGGYTF.

This chain joins TRBV7-8 and TRBJ2-6, with D unresolved. The germline V gene encodes CDR1 SGHVS and CDR2 FQNEAQ. There are 17 residues in the CDR3. V lost 3 bases and J 0 bases, leaving 12 bases between the germline ends. CDR3: CASSFTFLSSGANVLTF. CDR3 sequence (DNA): TGTGCCAGCAGCTTTACCTTCCTTAGCTCTGGGGCCAACGTCCTGACTTTC. The whole variable domain, remainder taken from reference TRBV7-8 and TRBJ2-6, is GAGVSQSPRYKVAKRGQDVALRCDPISGHVSLFWYQQALGQGPEFLTYFQNEAQLDKSGLPSDRFFAERPEGSVSTLKIQRTQQEDSAVYLCASSFTFLSSGANVLTFGAGSRLTVL.

This clonotype was observed a few times. The chain has TRBV20-1 and TRBJ1-2; D gene uncertain. CDR3 length equals 15 residues. Per the germline V gene, CDR1 is DFQATT and CDR2 is SNEGSKA (reference sequence). The V end lost 0 bases, the J end lost 0 bases, and 11 bases lay between the germline ends. The CDR3 sequence is CSARDLLGANYGYTF. CDR3 sequence (DNA): TGCAGTGCTAGAGATCTTCTTGGGGCTAACTATGGCTACACCTTC.

This chain joins TRBV4-1 and TRBJ2-7; TRBD2 matches at 13 bases. Germline V gene sequence: CDR1 MGHRA, CDR2 YSYEKL. This CDR3 has 16 amino acids. V lost 3 bases, J lost 7 bases, and 9 bases stayed unmatched. CDR3 protein: CASSQRTSGRCPEQYF. DNA for the CDR3: TGCGCCAGCAGCCAGAGGACTAGCGGGAGATGTCCTGAGCAGTACTTC.

This clonotype appeared many times. This chain uses TRBV29-1 with TRBJ1-5; 8 bases are shared with TRBD1. The CDR3 length is 13 residues. J was trimmed by 5 bases and V by 4 bases; bases with no gene match: 4. Per germline, CDR1 SQVTM and CDR2 ANQGSEA. The CDR3 region has the DNA TGCAGCGTTGGATCAGGGGGCGATCAGCCCCAGCATTTT. This sequence encodes CSVGSGGDQPQHF.

This clonotype was recorded many times. The chain is built from TRBV2 and TRBJ2-7, with no clear D. The germline V gene has CDR1 SNHLY and CDR2 FYNNEI. The CDR3 is 11 residues long. Trimming pared 2 bases from V and 4 bases from J, leaving 3 bases between. The CDR3: CASSERYEQYF. The CDR3 DNA sequence: TGTGCCAGCAGTGAAAGGTACGAGCAGTACTTC.

This clonotype was counted a few times. The chain couples TRBV18 to TRBJ1-1; tentatively, D is TRBD1 (5 bases). CDR1 and CDR2 from the germline V gene are KGHSH and LQKENI. This CDR3 spans 14 amino acids. V was pared by 2 bases and J by 1 base, with 8 bases between. The CDR3 DNA reads as TGTGCCAGCTCACCATTGGACAAGAACACTGAAGCTTTCTTT. Translated: CASSPLDKNTEAFF.